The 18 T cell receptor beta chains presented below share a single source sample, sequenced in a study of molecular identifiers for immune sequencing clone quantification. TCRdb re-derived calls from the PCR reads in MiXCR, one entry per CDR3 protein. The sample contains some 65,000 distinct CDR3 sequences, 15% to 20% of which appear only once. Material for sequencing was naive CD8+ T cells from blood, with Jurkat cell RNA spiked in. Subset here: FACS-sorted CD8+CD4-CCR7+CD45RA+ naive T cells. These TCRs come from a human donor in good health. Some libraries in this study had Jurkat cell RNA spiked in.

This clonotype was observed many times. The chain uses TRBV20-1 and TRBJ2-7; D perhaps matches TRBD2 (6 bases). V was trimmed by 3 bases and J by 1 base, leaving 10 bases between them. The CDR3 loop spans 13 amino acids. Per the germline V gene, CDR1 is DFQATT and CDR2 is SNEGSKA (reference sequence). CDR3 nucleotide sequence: TGCAGTGCTAGGGGAGGCGGTTCCTACGAGCAGTACTTC. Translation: CSARGGGSYEQYF.

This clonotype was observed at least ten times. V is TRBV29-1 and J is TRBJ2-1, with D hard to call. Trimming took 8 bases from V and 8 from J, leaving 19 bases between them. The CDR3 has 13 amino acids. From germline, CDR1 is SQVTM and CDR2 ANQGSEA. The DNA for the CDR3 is TGCAGCATGGACGGCCTATTTACCGATGAGCAGTTCTTC. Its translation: CSMDGLFTDEQFF.

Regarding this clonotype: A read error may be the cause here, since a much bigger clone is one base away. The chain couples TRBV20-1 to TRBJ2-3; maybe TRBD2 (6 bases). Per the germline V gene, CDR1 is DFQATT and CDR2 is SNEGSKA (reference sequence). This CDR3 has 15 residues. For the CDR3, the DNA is TGCAGTGATAGAGATCAGGGACTGTTCACAGATACGCAGTATTTT. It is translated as CSDRDQGLFTDTQYF.

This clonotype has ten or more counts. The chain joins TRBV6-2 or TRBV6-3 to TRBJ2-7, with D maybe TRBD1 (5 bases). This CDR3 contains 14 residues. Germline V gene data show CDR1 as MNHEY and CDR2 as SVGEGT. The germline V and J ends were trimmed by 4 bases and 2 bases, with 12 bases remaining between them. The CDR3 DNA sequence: TGTGCCAGCAGTTTTCAGGGAAAGGCCTACGAGCAGTACTTC. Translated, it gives CASSFQGKAYEQYF.

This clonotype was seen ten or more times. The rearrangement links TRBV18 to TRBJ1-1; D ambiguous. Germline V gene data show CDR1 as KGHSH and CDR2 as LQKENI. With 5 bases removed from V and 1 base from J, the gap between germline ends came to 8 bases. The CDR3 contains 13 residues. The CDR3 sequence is CASSESWNTEAFF. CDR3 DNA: TGTGCCAGCTCAGAGAGCTGGAACACTGAAGCTTTCTTT.

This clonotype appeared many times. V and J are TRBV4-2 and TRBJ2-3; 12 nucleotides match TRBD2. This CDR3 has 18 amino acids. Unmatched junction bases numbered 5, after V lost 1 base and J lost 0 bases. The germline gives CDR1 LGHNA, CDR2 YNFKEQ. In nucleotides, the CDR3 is TGTGCCAGCAGCCAAGTAAGAGGGACTAGCGGGAGCACAGATACGCAGTATTTT. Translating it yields CASSQVRGTSGSTDTQYF.

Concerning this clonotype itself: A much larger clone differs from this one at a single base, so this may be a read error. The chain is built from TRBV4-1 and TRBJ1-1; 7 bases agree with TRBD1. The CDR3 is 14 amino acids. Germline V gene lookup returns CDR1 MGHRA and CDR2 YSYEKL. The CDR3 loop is CASSHLTGSTEALF. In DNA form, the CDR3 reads TGCGCCAGCAGCCACCTGACAGGGAGCACTGAAGCTCTCTTT.

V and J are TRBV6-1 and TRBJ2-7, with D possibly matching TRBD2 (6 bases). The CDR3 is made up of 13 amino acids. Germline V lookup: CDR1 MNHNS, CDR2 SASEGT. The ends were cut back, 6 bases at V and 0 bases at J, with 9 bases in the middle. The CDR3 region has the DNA TGTGCCAGCAGGGCGGGGCTCTCCTACGAGCAGTACTTC. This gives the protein CASRAGLSYEQYF.

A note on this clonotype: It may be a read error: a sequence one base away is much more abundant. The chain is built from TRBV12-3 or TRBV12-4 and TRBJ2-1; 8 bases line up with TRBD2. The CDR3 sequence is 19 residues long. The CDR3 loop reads CAGSFMNLSGGSSYNEQFF. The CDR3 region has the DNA TGTGCCGGCAGTTTCATGAATCTCTCGGGAGGGTCCTCTTACAATGAGCAGTTCTTC.

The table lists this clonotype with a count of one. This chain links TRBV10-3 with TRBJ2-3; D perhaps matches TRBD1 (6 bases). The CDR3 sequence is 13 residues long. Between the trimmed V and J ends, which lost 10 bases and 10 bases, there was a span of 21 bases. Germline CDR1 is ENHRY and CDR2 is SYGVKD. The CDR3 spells CASEGVGSDAQYF. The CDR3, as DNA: TGTGCCAGCGAGGGGGTAGGATCCGATGCGCAGTATTTT.

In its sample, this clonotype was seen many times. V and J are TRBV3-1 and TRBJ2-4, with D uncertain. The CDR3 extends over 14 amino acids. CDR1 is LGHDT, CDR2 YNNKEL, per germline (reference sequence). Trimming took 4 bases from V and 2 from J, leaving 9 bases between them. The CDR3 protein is CASSRSSPKNIQYF. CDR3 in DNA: TGTGCCAGCAGCCGGAGCTCCCCCAAAAACATTCAGTACTTC.

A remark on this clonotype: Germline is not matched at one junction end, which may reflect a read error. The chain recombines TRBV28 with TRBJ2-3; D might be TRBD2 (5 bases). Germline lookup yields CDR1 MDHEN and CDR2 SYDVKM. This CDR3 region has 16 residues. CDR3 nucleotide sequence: TGTGTCAGCAGTTTCTTACAGCGGTCTAGCACAGATACGCAGTATTTT. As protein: CVSSFLQRSSTDTQYF. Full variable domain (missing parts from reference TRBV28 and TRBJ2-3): DVKVTQSSRYLVKRTGEKVFLECVQDMDHENMFWYRQDPGLGLRLIYFSYDVKMKEKGDIPEGYSVSREKKERFSLILESASTNQTSMYLCVSSFLQRSSTDTQYFGPGTRLTVL.

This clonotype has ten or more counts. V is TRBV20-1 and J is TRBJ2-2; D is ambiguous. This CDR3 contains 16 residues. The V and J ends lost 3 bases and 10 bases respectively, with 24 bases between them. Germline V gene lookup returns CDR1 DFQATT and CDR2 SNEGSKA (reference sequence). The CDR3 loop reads CSARFQERVVVPELFF. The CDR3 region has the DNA TGCAGTGCTAGGTTTCAGGAGCGAGTGGTTGTGCCGGAGCTGTTTTTT.

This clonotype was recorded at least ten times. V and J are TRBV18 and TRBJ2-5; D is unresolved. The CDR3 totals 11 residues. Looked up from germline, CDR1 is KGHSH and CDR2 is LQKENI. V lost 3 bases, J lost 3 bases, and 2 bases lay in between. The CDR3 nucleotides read TGTGCCAGCTCACCCGAAGAGACCCAGTACTTC. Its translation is CASSPEETQYF.

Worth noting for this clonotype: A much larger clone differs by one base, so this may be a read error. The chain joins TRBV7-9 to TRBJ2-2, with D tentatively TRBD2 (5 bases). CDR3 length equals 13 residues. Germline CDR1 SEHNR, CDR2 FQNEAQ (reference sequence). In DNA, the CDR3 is TGTGCCAGCACCCCCGAAGAGCCCGGGGAGCTGTCTTTT. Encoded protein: CASTPEEPGELSF.

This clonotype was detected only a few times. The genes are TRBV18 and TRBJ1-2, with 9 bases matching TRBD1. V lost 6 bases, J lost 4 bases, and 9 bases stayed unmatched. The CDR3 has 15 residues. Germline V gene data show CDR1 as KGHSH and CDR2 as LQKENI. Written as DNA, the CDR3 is TGTGCCAGCTCGCCCGGGACAGGGTTTGGCTATGGCTACACCTTC. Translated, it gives CASSPGTGFGYGYTF.

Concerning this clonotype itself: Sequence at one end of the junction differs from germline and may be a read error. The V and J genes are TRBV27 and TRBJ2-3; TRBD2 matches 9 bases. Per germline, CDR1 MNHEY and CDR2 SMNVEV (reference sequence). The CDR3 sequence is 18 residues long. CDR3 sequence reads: CAGSLSSMAGGPADTQYF. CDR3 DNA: TGTGCCGGCAGTTTATCCTCGATGGCGGGAGGGCCGGCAGATACGCAGTATTTT.

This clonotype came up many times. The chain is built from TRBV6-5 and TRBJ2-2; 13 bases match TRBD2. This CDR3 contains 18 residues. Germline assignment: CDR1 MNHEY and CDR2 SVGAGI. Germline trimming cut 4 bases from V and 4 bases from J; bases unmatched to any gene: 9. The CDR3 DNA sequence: TGTGCCAGCAGTTTCCAAACGGGGACTAGCGGGACCACCGGGGAGCTGTTTTTT. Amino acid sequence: CASSFQTGTSGTTGELFF.